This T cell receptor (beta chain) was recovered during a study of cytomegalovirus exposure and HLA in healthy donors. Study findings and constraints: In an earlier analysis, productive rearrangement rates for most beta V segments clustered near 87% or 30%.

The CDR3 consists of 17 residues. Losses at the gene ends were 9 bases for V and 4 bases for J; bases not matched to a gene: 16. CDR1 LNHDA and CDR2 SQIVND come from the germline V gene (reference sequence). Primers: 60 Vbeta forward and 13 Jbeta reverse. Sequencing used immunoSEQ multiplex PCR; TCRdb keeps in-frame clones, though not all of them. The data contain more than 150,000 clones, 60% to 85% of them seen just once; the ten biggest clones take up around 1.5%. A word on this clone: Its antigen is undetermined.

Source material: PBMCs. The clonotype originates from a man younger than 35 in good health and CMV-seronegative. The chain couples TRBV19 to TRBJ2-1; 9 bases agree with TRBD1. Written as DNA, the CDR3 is TGTGCCAGCAACAGTCCGGGACAGGGAGGGGGTTACAATGAGCAGTTCTTC. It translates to CASNSPGQGGGYNEQFF.